Presented here are 27 T cell receptor beta chains from one specimen sequenced in a study of blood T cell repertoires in COVID-19. TCRdb keeps only in-frame clones here, not all; method: immunoSEQ multiplex PCR. The sample lists approximately 150,000 clones, about 86% seen once, with about 2.3% in the top ten. Sequenced sample: PBMCs or T cells enriched from blood (not recorded which). The source of these receptors is a middle-aged man with acute COVID-19.

V usage is TRBV4-2 and J usage is TRBJ2-7; 10 nucleotides align to TRBD1. After removal of 3 bases from V and 3 bases from J, the junction contained 5 bases not matched to a gene. CDR3 size: 15 residues. Germline V gene lookup returns CDR1 LGHNA and CDR2 YNFKEQ. The CDR3 spells CASSQEGTGVYEQYF. Here the CDR3 DNA reads TGTGCCAGCAGCCAGGAGGGGACAGGGGTCTACGAGCAGTACTTC.

The chain links TRBV19 to TRBJ1-5; D remains unclear. V was clipped by 5 bases and J by 7 bases, with 15 bases between them. CDR1 and CDR2 from the germline V gene are LNHDA and SQIVND (reference sequence). The CDR3 is made up of 14 amino acids. The CDR3: CASSVTVLAQPQHF. The CDR3, as DNA: TGTGCCAGTAGTGTTACAGTGTTGGCGCAGCCCCAGCATTTT.

The V and J genes are TRBV7-9 and TRBJ1-2; a possible D gene is TRBD1 (5 bases). Germline lookup yields CDR1 SEHNR and CDR2 FQNEAQ (reference sequence). Trimming cost V 5 bases and J 4 bases, with 8 bases left between them. This CDR3 has 12 amino acids. This CDR3 reads CASSLQGYGYTF. CDR3 sequence (DNA): TGTGCCAGCAGCCTGCAGGGCTATGGCTACACCTTC.

This chain uses TRBV6-5 with TRBJ1-4; 8 bases fit TRBD1. The CDR3 has 15 amino acids. Germline CDR1 and CDR2: MNHEY and SVGAGI. The V segment lost 4 bases and the J segment 8 bases; nucleotides outside the gene matches: 9. The CDR3 nucleotides read TGTGCCAGCAGTTTCCACGGACAGGGACGCGAAAAACTGTTTTTT. It yields the protein CASSFHGQGREKLFF.

The J gene is TRBJ2-7, the V gene TRBV27; the D gene is possibly TRBD1 (6 bases). V was cut by 1 base and J by 5 bases, with 15 bases left in between. The CDR3 is made up of 15 amino acids. Per the germline V gene, CDR1 is MNHEY and CDR2 is SMNVEV (reference sequence). In nucleotides, the CDR3 is TGTGCCAGCAGTTTATTCCTGACAGGCGTCCACGAGCAGTACTTC. Protein sequence: CASSLFLTGVHEQYF.

The genes are TRBV6-6 and TRBJ2-7, with 9 positions matching TRBD1. CDR3 length equals 13 residues. CDR1 is MNHNY and CDR2 is SVGAGI in the germline V gene (reference sequence). With V trimmed by 5 bases and J by 8 bases, 7 bases remained unmatched. This chain's CDR3 is CASSPGQGLQQYF. In DNA, the CDR3 is TGTGCCAGCAGTCCCGGACAGGGGCTTCAGCAGTACTTC.

This sequence joins TRBV7-8 and TRBJ1-2, with unresolved D. Germline V gives CDR1 SGHVS, CDR2 FQNEAQ. This CDR3 spans 14 amino acids. Trimming left V 1 base short and J 8 bases short, with 14 bases between. The CDR3 sequence is CASSLEKGGSGYTF. The CDR3 coding sequence is TGTGCCAGCAGCTTAGAAAAGGGCGGGAGCGGCTACACCTTC.

V is TRBV28 and J is TRBJ2-7, with TRBD2 identical over 12 bases. In germline, CDR1 is MDHEN, CDR2 SYDVKM. The J segment lost 4 bases and the V segment lost 2 bases, leaving 3 bases of the junction unmatched. The CDR3 spans 15 residues. For the CDR3, the DNA is TGTGCCAGCAGTTTAGTGACTAGCGGGAGTTACGAGCAGTACTTC. It specifies CASSLVTSGSYEQYF.

The V gene is TRBV9, the J gene TRBJ2-3, with TRBD2 matching over 9 bases. Germline V gene data show CDR1 as SGDLS and CDR2 as YYNGEE. V trimming: 0 bases; J trimming: 2 bases; junction bases outside the gene matches: 13. This CDR3 contains 19 residues. CDR3 bases: TGTGCCAGCAGCGTAGCTACGGTTTGGCGGGGGGGCCCCACAGATACGCAGTATTTT. Translating gives CASSVATVWRGGPTDTQYF.

This chain uses TRBV6-1 with TRBJ2-5, with 9 bases identical to TRBD2. The V gene end was trimmed by 2 bases and the J gene end by 5 bases; junction bases not matched to a gene: 6. Germline lookup yields CDR1 MNHNS and CDR2 SASEGT. The CDR3 is made up of 15 amino acids. CDR3 in amino acids: CASSESAGGSETQYF. The CDR3 nucleotides read TGTGCCAGCAGTGAATCGGCGGGGGGGTCTGAGACCCAGTACTTC.

V is TRBV28 and J is TRBJ1-2; possibly TRBD1 for D (5 bases). In germline, CDR1 is MDHEN, CDR2 SYDVKM. Trimming cost V 2 bases and J 0 bases, with 7 bases left between them. This CDR3 is built from 14 residues. The CDR3 protein is CASSLDSANYGYTF. The CDR3 bases are TGTGCCAGCAGTTTAGACAGCGCTAACTATGGCTACACCTTC.

The V call is TRBV9, the J call TRBJ1-6; a possible D gene is TRBD1 (6 bases). Trimming took off 7 bases at V and 10 bases at J, with 12 bases between the two ends. Germline-derived CDR1 and CDR2 are SGDLS and YYNGEE. This CDR3 is 12 amino acids long. The chain's CDR3 is CASSPGGSPLHF. The CDR3 DNA reads TGTGCCAGCTCCCCGGGGGGCTCACCCCTCCACTTT.

This clone was detected many times. Other DNA sequences in the sample encode the same CDR3. The chain joins TRBV20-1 to TRBJ1-2; D ambiguous. V dropped 3 bases and J dropped 7 bases, with 9 bases sitting between them. CDR1 and CDR2 from the germline V gene are DFQATT and SNEGSKA (reference sequence). The CDR3 totals 11 residues. CDR3 region: CSARYGVGYTF. As DNA, the CDR3 is TGCAGTGCTAGGTACGGGGTTGGCTACACCTTC.

The chain employs TRBV24-1 and TRBJ2-7; 7 bases match TRBD1. The ends lost 9 bases at V and 1 base at J; junction bases unmatched: 14. Germline lookup yields CDR1 KGHDR and CDR2 SFDVKD. The CDR3 sequence is 16 residues long. The CDR3 spells CATLQGTLSDSYEQYF. The CDR3 region has the DNA TGTGCCACCTTACAGGGGACCCTTTCCGATTCCTACGAGCAGTACTTC.

The chain uses TRBV19 and TRBJ2-1; 11 bases align to TRBD1. This CDR3 contains 15 residues. The J segment lost 5 bases and the V segment lost 4 bases, leaving 4 bases of the junction unmatched. Germline V gene sequence: CDR1 LNHDA, CDR2 SQIVND (reference sequence). CDR3 coding DNA: TGTGCCAGTAGTAAGGGACAGGGGGGGCACAATGAGCAGTTCTTC. Amino acids: CASSKGQGGHNEQFF.

The rearrangement links TRBV5-1 to TRBJ2-1, with 9 bases matching TRBD2. Per the germline V gene, CDR1 is SGHRS and CDR2 is YFSETQ. The ends lost 1 base at V and 6 bases at J; junction bases unmatched: 5. The CDR3 contains 15 residues. CDR3 bases: TGCGCCAGCAGCTTGACGGCGGGAGGGCCCAATGAGCAGTTCTTC. Protein sequence: CASSLTAGGPNEQFF. Together with reference TRBV5-1 and TRBJ2-1, the CDR3 gives the full variable domain: KAGVTQTPRYLIKTRGQQVTLSCSPISGHRSVSWYQQTPGQGLQFLFEYFSETQRNKGNFPGRFSGRQFSNSRSEMNVSTLELGDSALYLCASSLTAGGPNEQFFGPGTRLTVL.

This chain connects TRBV30 to TRBJ1-2, with D perhaps TRBD1 (6 bases). Trimming shortened V by 1 base and J by 0 bases, and 9 bases separated the two germline ends. Germline V lookup: CDR1 GTSNPN, CDR2 SVGIG (reference sequence). The CDR3 loop spans 14 amino acids. The DNA of the CDR3 is TGTGCCTGGAGTGGGGGGCCGGCTAACTATGGCTACACCTTC. Translation gives CAWSGGPANYGYTF.

In this sample, this clone turned up once. The chain combines TRBV7-9 with TRBJ1-1; 9 bases map to TRBD1. This CDR3 contains 15 residues. Germline CDR1 SEHNR, CDR2 FQNEAQ (reference sequence). Germline trimming cut 5 bases from V and 0 bases from J; bases unmatched to any gene: 4. In DNA, the CDR3 is TGTGCCAGCAGCCCAGGGGACAGGGTGAACACTGAAGCTTTCTTT. It translates to CASSPGDRVNTEAFF.

This clone was counted only a few times. The chain joins TRBV28 to TRBJ2-7, with TRBD2 matching over 10 bases. Germline assignment: CDR1 MDHEN and CDR2 SYDVKM. CDR3 length equals 15 residues. V trimming: 6 bases; J trimming: 0 bases; junction bases outside the gene matches: 5. CDR3 amino acids: CASSGLAEYSYEQYF. The CDR3 region has the DNA TGTGCCAGCAGCGGACTAGCGGAGTACTCCTACGAGCAGTACTTC.

A few counts support this clone. The gene calls are TRBV28 and TRBJ1-1; 7 bases are a match to TRBD1. The germline CDR1 and CDR2 sequences are MDHEN and SYDVKM. V lost 5 bases and J lost 3; bases outside the gene matches: 0. The CDR3 spans 12 residues. For the CDR3, the DNA is TGTGCCAGCAGTACAGGGGACACTGAAGCTTTCTTT. Translating gives CASSTGDTEAFF.

In its sample, this clone was seen once. This chain uses TRBV9 with TRBJ2-5; 9 positions agree with TRBD2. CDR3 length: 16 amino acids. The V gene end was trimmed by 3 bases and the J gene end by 4 bases; junction bases not matched to a gene: 10. Germline CDR1 is SGDLS and CDR2 is YYNGEE. As DNA, the CDR3 is TGTGCCAGCAGCGCCTTGGGAGCGGGAGGATCAGAGACCCAGTACTTC. Amino acids: CASSALGAGGSETQYF.

In DNA, the CDR3 is TGTGCCAGCAGCCAAGACCCAAGACAGGGGGTAAGTCAGCCCCAGCATTTT. The encoded protein is CASSQDPRQGVSQPQHF. The V call is TRBV3-1 (or the pseudogene TRBV3-2), the J call TRBJ1-5; 9 bases line up with TRBD1. J lost 6 bases, V lost 0 bases, and 9 bases had no gene match. The CDR3 spans 17 residues. Germline-derived CDR1 and CDR2 are LGHDT and YNNKEL (reference sequence).

The chain employs TRBV10-3 and TRBJ2-1; 13 nucleotides align to TRBD2. CDR1 and CDR2 (germline): ENHRY, SYGVKD. The CDR3 runs 15 residues. V lost 2 bases to trimming and J lost 7 bases; unmatched junction nucleotides: 2. The CDR3 is CAISEGLAGANEQFF. As DNA, the CDR3 is TGTGCCATCAGTGAGGGACTAGCGGGAGCAAATGAGCAGTTCTTC.

The V gene is TRBV7-8, the J gene TRBJ1-2, with D possibly matching TRBD1 (5 bases). The CDR3 contains 15 residues. V shed 2 bases and J shed 4 bases, with 14 bases lying between them. The V gene's germline CDR1 is SGHVS and CDR2 FQNEAQ. The CDR3: CASSLSGGGSYGYTF. CDR3 in DNA: TGTGCCAGCAGCTTATCGGGGGGAGGTAGCTATGGCTACACCTTC.

The chain recombines TRBV24-1 with TRBJ2-1, with D hard to call. The germline V and J ends were trimmed by 3 bases and 10 bases, with 6 bases remaining between them. This CDR3 region has 11 residues. In germline, CDR1 is KGHDR, CDR2 SFDVKD. CDR3 bases: TGTGCCACCAGTGATGAGGTCGAGCAGTTCTTC. Translating gives CATSDEVEQFF.

The V gene is TRBV6-5, the J gene TRBJ2-1, with 8 bases lining up with TRBD2. Looked up from germline, CDR1 is MNHEY and CDR2 is SVGAGI. J was trimmed by 6 bases and V by 6 bases; bases with no gene match: 10. The CDR3 is 15 amino acids. The CDR3 nucleotides are TGTGCCAGCAGCCAAGGGACTAGTGGGGGCAATGAGCAGTTCTTC. It translates to CASSQGTSGGNEQFF.

This sequence joins TRBV12-5 and TRBJ2-3; D might be TRBD2 (5 bases). Germline CDR1 LGHNT, CDR2 FRNRAP. V dropped 3 bases and J dropped 3 bases, with 10 bases sitting between them. The CDR3 contains 14 residues. DNA for the CDR3: TGTGCTAGTGGTTTAACCCCGGGGACAGATACGCAGTATTTT. It specifies CASGLTPGTDTQYF.